This TCR beta chain emerged from a study of a mutant IDH1 vaccine in newly diagnosed glioma. In the study overall: Eight vaccine doses were administered to patients at weeks 1, 3, 5, 7, 11, 15, 19 and 23. Either 4-6 weeks after radiotherapy alone or alongside temozolomide, vaccination was begun. Therapy received beforehand was radiotherapy, temozolomide, or both, with most patients given both. Treated patients had a mean age of roughly 39 years and a roughly 60% male, around 40% female split.

This clone was detected once. The antigen remains undetermined. V lost 5 bases, J lost 2 bases, and 3 bases stayed unmatched. CDR1 and CDR2 from the germline V gene are SSHAT and FNYEAQ (reference sequence). This CDR3 spans 15 amino acids. Using immunoSEQ multiplex PCR, the repertoire was profiled, and TCRdb retains in-frame clones only, with some absent. The table includes approximately 24,000 clones, about three quarters detected once. Time point noted: week 5, during vaccination. The vaccine gave 300 ug of a 20-mer mutant IDH1 peptide subcutaneously per dose. The specimen comprised PBMCs, sampled from a glioma patient whose treatment included an IDH1 peptide vaccine. The TCR was taken from a man in his forties or fifties with glioma. The chain is built from TRBV7-7 and TRBJ2-5, with 12 bases lining up with TRBD2. The CDR3 loop reads CASSGTSGLQETQYF. In DNA form, the CDR3 reads TGTGCCAGCAGCGGGACTAGCGGGCTACAAGAGACCCAGTACTTC.